Listed here are 5 T cell receptor beta chains from one sample, sequenced in a study of T cell repertoires in aging, cancer and after chemotherapy. TCR beta rearrangements were amplified from peripheral blood genomic DNA. Multiplex touch-down PCR with TRB-A/B primers amplified rearranged V-D-J TRB sequences. TCRdb independently ran MiXCR on the multiplex PCR reads; one entry per CDR3 protein. The repertoire consists of 9,000 or so distinct CDR3 sequences, with around a quarter occurring once and the leading ten covering roughly an eighth. Sequencing was carried out using blood. The receptors derive from a human donor with a blood cancer. The donor label of this sample is uncertain.

In this sample, this clonotype turned up a few times. V is TRBV28 and J is TRBJ1-1; no clear D gene. Trimming stripped 1 base from V and 8 bases from J, with 11 bases between. The germline gives CDR1 MDHEN, CDR2 SYDVKM. CDR3 length: 13 amino acids. The CDR3 nucleotides are TGTGCCAGCAGTTTATTAAATCGTGGGGAAGCTTTCTTT. This codes for CASSLLNRGEAFF.

In this sample, this clonotype turned up a few times. The chain employs TRBV18 and TRBJ2-4; no clear D. CDR1 and CDR2 from the germline V gene are KGHSH and LQKENI. The CDR3 contains 15 residues. The germline V and J ends were trimmed by 5 bases and 2 bases, with 13 bases remaining between them. The CDR3 is CASSRPDKTKNIQYF. The CDR3 DNA reads TGTGCCAGCTCAAGGCCAGATAAGACCAAAAACATTCAGTACTTC.

The genes are TRBV19 and TRBJ2-2, with 7 bases matching TRBD1. Germline V gene data show CDR1 as LNHDA and CDR2 as SQIVND (reference sequence). The CDR3 covers 14 residues. The J segment lost 10 bases and the V segment lost 9 bases, leaving 14 bases of the junction unmatched. The CDR3 here is CASRDSLNTKELFF. The CDR3 DNA is TGTGCCAGCCGGGACAGCCTAAACACCAAGGAGCTGTTTTTT.

There are a few counts of this clonotype. The chain links TRBV5-1 to TRBJ2-5; TRBD1 agrees at 8 bases. Germline values: CDR1 SGHRS, CDR2 YFSETQ. J was trimmed by 7 bases and V by 6 bases; bases with no gene match: 14. This CDR3 contains 15 residues. The CDR3 nucleotides are TGCGCCAGCAATTCGGATGCAGGGGGCGCCGGGACCCAGTACTTC. This gives the protein CASNSDAGGAGTQYF.

This rearrangement joins TRBV20-1 to TRBJ2-1, with D perhaps matching TRBD2 (6 bases). V lost 2 bases, J lost 6 bases, and 11 bases lay in between. The CDR3 consists of 13 residues. The germline CDR1 and CDR2 sequences are DFQATT and SNEGSKA (reference sequence). The CDR3: CSARLGSANEQFF. The CDR3 nucleotides are TGCAGTGCTAGACTCGGGAGTGCCAATGAGCAGTTCTTC.